These 20 T cell receptor beta chains were sequenced from one sample in a study of T-cell reconstitution after alpha-beta-depleted transplantation in children. The library targeted TCRbeta and was prepared with unique molecular identifiers. Using its own MiXCR run on the PCR reads, TCRdb lists one record per CDR3 protein. The repertoire includes about 610,000 distinct CDR3 sequences, over 9.5% of them detected once, and about 4% sits in the top ten. The material sequenced was PBMCs from the stem cell graft donor, taken from the stem cell graft. The origin of the receptors is a human donor who donated a stem cell graft to a child with acute myeloid leukemia.

This clonotype was detected ten times or more. At one of its ends the junction is not consistent with the germline gene, which may arise from a read error. Here the CDR3 reads CAISLGGRLDF. The CDR3 DNA follows: TGTGCCATCAGTCTGGGGGGTCGCCTAGACTTC. V and J are TRBV10-3 and TRBJ2-5; weak D call: TRBD2 (6 bases). CDR3 length: 11 residues. The germline V gene encodes CDR1 ENHRY and CDR2 SYGVKD.

This clonotype was observed a few times. The chain recombines TRBV29-1 with TRBJ1-1; D unresolved. Germline V gives CDR1 SQVTM, CDR2 ANQGSEA. Trimming removed 3 bases at V and 4 bases at J, with 12 bases between. The CDR3 is 13 amino acids. CDR3 protein: CSVELGGGTEAFF. The CDR3 DNA reads as TGCAGCGTTGAGCTGGGCGGAGGCACTGAAGCTTTCTTT. The full variable domain, rest sourced from reference TRBV29-1 and TRBJ1-1, is SAVISQKPSRDICQRGTSLTIQCQVDSQVTMMFWYRQQPGQSLTLIATANQGSEATYESGFVIDKFPISRPNLTFSTLTVSNMSPEDSSIYLCSVELGGGTEAFFGQGTRLTVV.

This clonotype was seen a few times. A read error may account for a junction end that differs from germline. This chain uses TRBV7-7 with TRBJ2-3; TRBD2 might be the D (6 bases). The CDR3 is 14 amino acids. Germline CDR1 SSHAT, CDR2 FNYEAQ (reference sequence). The CDR3 loop is CASSPGRGADTQYF. The CDR3 region has the DNA TGTGCTAGCAGCCCCGGGCGGGGCGCAGATACGCAGTATTTT.

This clonotype was recorded at least ten times. This chain links TRBV20-1 with TRBJ2-7; D gene ambiguous. CDR3 length: 14 amino acids. With 3 bases removed from V and 0 bases from J, the gap between germline ends came to 12 bases. Germline-derived CDR1 and CDR2 are DFQATT and SNEGSKA (reference sequence). DNA of the CDR3: TGCAGTGCTAGTCCCAACCCGCTCTCCTACGAGCAGTACTTC. Translated, it gives CSASPNPLSYEQYF.

This clonotype was recorded many times. This chain connects TRBV7-2 to TRBJ2-2; unclear D gene. CDR1 SGHTA and CDR2 FQGNSA come from the germline V gene. The CDR3 totals 14 residues. Between the trimmed V and J ends, which lost 2 bases and 3 bases, there was a span of 7 bases. The CDR3 DNA follows: TGTGCCAGCAGCTTAAAAATATACACCGGGGAGCTGTTTTTT. This translates into CASSLKIYTGELFF. The entire variable domain, with the rest obtained from reference TRBV7-2 and TRBJ2-2, is as follows: GAGVSQSPSNKVTEKGKDVELRCDPISGHTALYWYRQSLGQGLEFLIYFQGNSAPDKSGLPSDRFSAERTGGSVSTLTIQRTQQEDSAVYLCASSLKIYTGELFFGEGSRLTVL.

This clonotype was recorded many times. The chain couples TRBV10-3 to TRBJ2-1; 8 bases agree with TRBD2. Trimming at V came to 10 bases and at J to 5 bases, leaving 10 bases not matched to a gene. CDR1 ENHRY and CDR2 SYGVKD come from the germline V gene. CDR3 length: 14 residues. DNA for the CDR3: TGTGCCAGCGAGCGGGAGATTGAGAACAATGAGCAGTTCTTC. Its protein product is CASEREIENNEQFF.

The table lists this clonotype with many counts. The chain has TRBV29-1 and TRBJ2-7; possibly TRBD1 or TRBD2 for D (5 bases each). The CDR3 covers 15 residues. Trimming stripped 4 bases from V and 2 bases from J, with 18 bases between. Looked up from germline, CDR1 is SQVTM and CDR2 is ANQGSEA. The CDR3 reads CSVGGSGPWPYEQYF. For the CDR3, the DNA is TGCAGCGTTGGTGGGTCGGGACCTTGGCCCTACGAGCAGTACTTC.

This clonotype was recorded at least ten times. The V and J genes are TRBV29-1 and TRBJ1-1; possibly TRBD1 for D (5 bases). This CDR3 is built from 12 residues. V was clipped by 3 bases and J by 1 base, with 6 bases between them. Germline CDR1 is SQVTM and CDR2 is ANQGSEA. DNA of the CDR3: TGCAGCGTTGAGACAGCGAACACTGAAGCTTTCTTT. As protein: CSVETANTEAFF.

This clonotype occurred a few times. A much larger clone lies a single base off, so this may be a read error. The chain is built from TRBV5-4 and TRBJ1-2, with unresolved D. Germline CDR1 and CDR2: SGHNT and YYREEE (reference sequence). Trimming cost V 4 bases and J 2 bases, with 6 bases left between them. The CDR3 runs to 12 residues. The chain's CDR3 is CASSPENYGYTF. CDR3 nucleotide sequence: TGTGCCAGCAGCCCGGAGAACTATGGCTACACCTTC.

This chain links TRBV5-1 with TRBJ1-4; D call uncertain. V dropped 3 bases and J dropped 14 bases, with 17 bases sitting between them. CDR1 is SGHRS, CDR2 YFSETQ, per germline. This CDR3 has 13 amino acids. CDR3 sequence (DNA): TGCGCCAGCAGCTCAACATCGTTCGAAGACCTGTTTTTT. Encoded protein: CASSSTSFEDLFF. The full variable domain, its missing parts supplied by reference TRBV5-1 and TRBJ1-4, is KAGVTQTPRYLIKTRGQQVTLSCSPISGHRSVSWYQQTPGQGLQFLFEYFSETQRNKGNFPGRFSGRQFSNSRSEMNVSTLELGDSALYLCASSSTSFEDLFFGSGTQLSVL.

This clonotype has a count of ten or more. The chain combines TRBV2 with TRBJ2-5; a possible D gene is TRBD1 (5 bases). This CDR3 spans 15 amino acids. Germline CDR1 reads SNHLY; CDR2 reads FYNNEI. V was pared by 7 bases and J by 5 bases, with 20 bases between. The CDR3 loop is CASTEGALSWETQYF. DNA of the CDR3: TGTGCCAGCACCGAAGGGGCCCTAAGTTGGGAGACCCAGTACTTC.

Worth noting for this clonotype: A clone one base away is much larger, so this may be a read error. The chain couples TRBV5-1 to TRBJ2-1, with TRBD1 matching over 9 bases. V gave up 4 bases and J gave up 2 bases; unmatched junction bases: 4. The CDR3 covers 15 residues. Germline-derived CDR1 and CDR2 are SGHRS and YFSETQ. CDR3 nucleotide sequence: TGCGCCAGCAGCAACCGGGACAGGGCCTACAATGAGCAGTTCTTC. It is translated as CASSNRDRAYNEQFF. Together with reference TRBV5-1 and TRBJ2-1, the CDR3 gives the full variable domain: KAGVTQTPRYLIKTRGQQVTLSCSPISGHRSVSWYQQTPGQGLQFLFEYFSETQRNKGNFPGRFSGRQFSNSRSEMNVSTLELGDSALYLCASSNRDRAYNEQFFGPGTRLTVL.

This clonotype came up a few times. This chain links TRBV7-2 with TRBJ2-1; the match to TRBD1 covers 7 bases. V shed 5 bases, J shed 4 bases, and the junction held 8 bases outside the gene matches. CDR3 length equals 15 residues. Germline V gene data show CDR1 as SGHTA and CDR2 as FQGNSA. CDR3 sequence (DNA): TGTGCCAGCAGCCGAGGGGGCGGCCAGTACAATGAGCAGTTCTTC. Translating gives CASSRGGGQYNEQFF.

This clonotype has at least ten counts. CDR3: CASSSSPTSIRGELFF. The DNA for the CDR3 is TGTGCCAGCAGCTCTTCACCGACTAGTATCAGGGGGGAGCTGTTTTTT. This chain links TRBV7-2 with TRBJ2-2, with D maybe TRBD2 (6 bases). The CDR3 has 16 amino acids. Germline CDR1 is SGHTA and CDR2 is FQGNSA. V gave up 4 bases and J gave up 8 bases, with 20 bases separating them.

This clonotype was detected many times. This CDR3 reads CSVDTGNTDTQYF. Here the CDR3 DNA reads TGCAGCGTTGATACAGGGAACACAGATACGCAGTATTTT. The chain links TRBV29-1 to TRBJ2-3, with a tentative D call TRBD1 (6 bases). The ends were cut back, 3 bases at V and 2 bases at J, with 9 bases in the middle. Germline CDR1 is SQVTM and CDR2 is ANQGSEA. The CDR3 spans 13 residues.

This clonotype showed up many times. The CDR3 loop reads CSAVVNTEAFF. The CDR3 DNA sequence: TGCAGTGCTGTCGTTAACACTGAAGCTTTCTTT. The J gene is TRBJ1-1, the V gene TRBV20-1; no reliable D call. V was pared by 5 bases and J by 2 bases, with 6 bases between. This CDR3 spans 11 amino acids. CDR1 is DFQATT, CDR2 SNEGSKA, per germline (reference sequence).

The V call is TRBV5-6, the J call TRBJ2-3, with D unresolved. The CDR3 covers 16 residues. CDR1 and CDR2 (germline): SGHDT, YYEEEE. The V gene lost 4 bases and the J gene lost 0 bases, with 15 bases spanning the gap. The CDR3 loop is CASSPLDGPSTDTQYF. For the CDR3, the DNA is TGTGCCAGCAGCCCCTTGGACGGGCCGAGCACAGATACGCAGTATTTT.

This clonotype was picked up many times. At one end, the junction sequence differs from germline, possibly due to a read error. This CDR3 is CASSLTADTQYF. The CDR3 bases are TGTGCCAGCAGCCTCACTGCAGATACGCAGTATTTT. The chain links TRBV5-1 to TRBJ2-3; D unresolved. From germline, CDR1 is SGHRS and CDR2 YFSETQ. There are 12 residues in the CDR3.

This clonotype was picked up many times. V and J are TRBV6-5 and TRBJ2-1; 8 nucleotides line up with TRBD2. V was pared by 5 bases and J by 3 bases, with 3 bases of the junction left unmatched. The germline V gene has CDR1 MNHEY and CDR2 SVGAGI. CDR3 length equals 14 residues. CDR3 sequence (DNA): TGTGCCAGCAGTCCGGGACTAGTCTACAATGAGCAGTTCTTC. Protein sequence: CASSPGLVYNEQFF.

There are a few counts of this clonotype. The chain uses TRBV6-5 and TRBJ2-7, with D tentatively TRBD2 (5 bases). Trimming removed 0 bases from V and 0 bases from J, with 9 bases in between. The germline V gene encodes CDR1 MNHEY and CDR2 SVGAGI. The CDR3 length is 15 residues. The CDR3 DNA reads TGTGCCAGCAGTTACTCGTATGGGAGCTCCTACGAGCAGTACTTC. As protein: CASSYSYGSSYEQYF.